One sample yielded the 9 T cell receptor beta chains listed below, sequenced in a study of molecular identifiers for immune sequencing clone quantification. TCRdb re-called the PCR reads with MiXCR, one entry per CDR3 protein. The sample shows about 500,000 distinct CDR3 sequences, around 23% of them seen only once. The sequenced material came from naive CD8+ T cells from blood, with Jurkat cell RNA spiked in. Subset of the sample: FACS-sorted CD8+CD4-CCR7+CD45RA+ naive T cells. These receptors all stem from a human donor in good health. Some libraries in this study had Jurkat cell RNA spiked in.

V is TRBV7-9 and J is TRBJ1-1; D perhaps matches TRBD1 (5 bases). The V gene's germline CDR1 is SEHNR and CDR2 FQNEAQ (reference sequence). This CDR3 spans 16 amino acids. V was shortened by 5 bases and J by 11 bases, with 27 bases between the two germline ends. The CDR3 DNA reads as TGTGCCAGCAGCCCGCCTCTCCGGGAACCTTTCGGGGGGGCTTTCTTT. Translating gives CASSPPLREPFGGAFF.

V and J are TRBV6-5 and TRBJ1-3; perhaps TRBD1 as D (6 bases). The V end lost 2 bases, the J end lost 0 bases, and 8 bases lay between the germline ends. Germline lookup yields CDR1 MNHEY and CDR2 SVGAGI. The CDR3 is made up of 15 amino acids. The CDR3 region is CASSYVQGSGNTIYF. The CDR3 coding sequence is TGTGCCAGCAGTTACGTACAGGGCTCTGGAAACACCATATATTTT.

This clonotype was detected many times. This sequence joins TRBV6-5 and TRBJ1-4; D is undetermined. Germline V lookup: CDR1 MNHEY, CDR2 SVGAGI. V lost 6 bases and J lost 8, with 16 bases in between. The CDR3 spans 14 residues. The CDR3 loop reads CASSMDGLREKLFF. In DNA form, the CDR3 reads TGTGCCAGCAGCATGGACGGCCTCCGGGAAAAACTGTTTTTT.

This clonotype was found many times. The chain uses TRBV4-3 and TRBJ2-7, with a possible D match to TRBD2 (5 bases). The germline CDR1 and CDR2 sequences are LGHNA and YSLEER. V lost 0 bases and J 3 bases, leaving 12 bases between the germline ends. The CDR3 is 15 residues long. The CDR3 region is CASSQDPGNHYEQYF. CDR3 bases: TGCGCCAGCAGCCAAGATCCCGGGAACCACTACGAGCAGTACTTC.

The sample holds many counts of this clonotype. The chain combines TRBV6-5 with TRBJ2-7, with 7 bases fitting TRBD2. With 10 bases clipped from V and 5 bases from J, the junction kept 11 bases outside the gene matches. The CDR3 sequence is 13 residues long. Germline loops: CDR1 MNHEY, CDR2 SVGAGI. CDR3 sequence (DNA): TGTGCCACCGCTGGCGGGGGTAACGACGAGCAGTACTTC. It is translated as CATAGGGNDEQYF.

This clonotype was found once. One end of the junction does not line up with germline, which may come from a read error. The rearrangement uses TRBV2 and TRBJ2-5; D remains unclear. This CDR3 has 14 residues. Germline CDR1 SNHLY, CDR2 FYNNEI. CDR3 loop: CASSEAQAQATQSF. CDR3 coding DNA: TGTGCCAGCAGTGAAGCCCAGGCGCAGGCGACCCAGTCCTTC.

The rearrangement uses TRBV20-1 and TRBJ2-5; possible D gene TRBD2, 6 bases. The CDR3 consists of 14 residues. Trimming shortened V by 0 bases and J by 5 bases, and 13 bases separated the two germline ends. Germline V gives CDR1 DFQATT, CDR2 SNEGSKA (reference sequence). CDR3 DNA: TGCAGTGCTAGAGATCCTATGGAGGGGGAGACCCAGTACTTC. Amino acid sequence: CSARDPMEGETQYF.

This clonotype came up many times. The rearrangement joins TRBV4-3 to TRBJ2-7, with 9 bases identical to TRBD2. The CDR3 consists of 15 residues. V lost 1 base, J lost 3 bases, and 4 bases stayed unmatched. CDR1 and CDR2 (germline): LGHNA, YSLEER. Here the CDR3 DNA reads TGCGCCAGCAGCCAAGGACTAGCGGCCAACTACGAGCAGTACTTC. It codes for CASSQGLAANYEQYF.

This clonotype was detected only a few times. This sequence joins TRBV5-1 and TRBJ2-5; D not certain. The ends were cut back, 0 bases at V and 4 bases at J, with 10 bases in the middle. In germline, CDR1 is SGHRS, CDR2 YFSETQ. The CDR3 consists of 14 residues. The CDR3 bases are TGCGCCAGCAGCTTGGGCGCCAGAGGAGAGACCCAGTACTTC. It encodes CASSLGARGETQYF.